This entry lists 12 T cell receptor beta chains sequenced from one sample in a study of shared clonotypes between healthy human individuals. Sequenced by immunoSEQ multiplex PCR; TCRdb stores in-frame clones only, minus some. The sample has about 380,000 clones, 96% seen once. The sequencing sample was made of memory CD8+ T cells sorted from blood. The subset denotes: CD45RO+ cells pooled with CCR7-negative TemRA cells. These receptors were obtained from a man aged 25-45 years in good health.

The chain has TRBV29-1 and TRBJ2-2, with D possibly being TRBD1 (6 bases). Germline V gene lookup returns CDR1 SQVTM and CDR2 ANQGSEA. V lost 5 bases, J lost 2 bases, and 9 bases lay in between. The CDR3 consists of 13 residues. CDR3 region: CSVLGGNTGELFF. In DNA form, the CDR3 reads TGCAGCGTTCTAGGGGGAAACACCGGGGAGCTGTTTTTT.

CDR3 region: CASSSSTGLYQETQYF. CDR3 DNA: TGCGCCAGCAGCTCATCGACCGGGCTGTACCAAGAGACCCAGTACTTC. The chain combines TRBV5-1 with TRBJ2-5; D gene ambiguous. The CDR3 loop spans 16 amino acids. Per the germline V gene, CDR1 is SGHRS and CDR2 is YFSETQ. The V gene lost 3 bases and the J gene lost 0 bases, with 15 bases spanning the gap.

V and J are TRBV5-6 and TRBJ2-3; 7 nucleotides line up with TRBD2. Germline CDR1 SGHDT, CDR2 YYEEEE. After removal of 7 bases from V and 1 base from J, the junction contained 15 bases not matched to a gene. The CDR3 contains 17 residues. Written as DNA, the CDR3 is TGTGCCAGCGCACCGAGGTGGGGGAGCGGGGGCACAGATACGCAGTATTTT. Translating it yields CASAPRWGSGGTDTQYF.

This sequence joins TRBV28 and TRBJ1-2, with D possibly TRBD1 on 5 matching bases. Trimming left V 2 bases short and J 4 bases short, with 14 bases between. Looked up from germline, CDR1 is MDHEN and CDR2 is SYDVKM. The CDR3 covers 15 residues. CDR3 in amino acids: CASSLGRGAGYGYTF. The CDR3 DNA reads as TGTGCCAGCAGTTTAGGTCGGGGCGCGGGCTATGGCTACACCTTC.

As concerns this clone: This specimen includes other DNA sequences encoding the same CDR3. The chain combines TRBV20-1 with TRBJ2-3; maybe TRBD1 (5 bases). V was shortened by 3 bases and J by 4 bases, with 5 bases between the two germline ends. CDR3 size: 11 residues. Per the germline V gene, CDR1 is DFQATT and CDR2 is SNEGSKA (reference sequence). CDR3 sequence (DNA): TGCAGTGCTAGCAGGGCAGATACGCAGTATTTT. This sequence encodes CSASRADTQYF.

The gene calls are TRBV6-1 and TRBJ1-2, with TRBD1 identical over 10 bases. This CDR3 contains 14 residues. Germline V gene data show CDR1 as MNHNS and CDR2 as SASEGT. Losses at the gene ends were 6 bases for V and 8 bases for J; bases not matched to a gene: 9. CDR3 protein: CASRLRQGASGYTF. In DNA, the CDR3 is TGTGCCAGCAGACTCAGACAGGGGGCAAGCGGCTACACCTTC.

J is TRBJ2-7 and V is TRBV11-2; 9 nucleotides agree with TRBD1. Germline V gives CDR1 SGHAT, CDR2 FQNNGV. Trimming at V came to 5 bases and at J to 0 bases, leaving 11 bases not matched to a gene. The CDR3 runs to 17 residues. As DNA, the CDR3 is TGTGCCAGCAGCGGGGGGACAGGGAGGATTTTCTCCTACGAGCAGTACTTC. It translates to CASSGGTGRIFSYEQYF.

Regarding this clone: Distinct nucleotide sequences in the sample also encode this CDR3. The CDR3 DNA sequence: TGCGCCAGCAGCTTGGCCGGGAGGGAGACCCAGTACTTC. It is translated as CASSLAGRETQYF. This sequence joins TRBV5-1 and TRBJ2-5; TRBD2 agrees at 7 bases. The trim removed 0 bases at V and 5 bases at J, leaving 1 base unmatched. The CDR3 extends over 13 amino acids. The germline CDR1 and CDR2 sequences are SGHRS and YFSETQ.

The chain has TRBV2 and TRBJ2-7; 7 bases match TRBD1. After removal of 8 bases from V and 3 bases from J, the junction contained 13 bases not matched to a gene. The CDR3 loop spans 15 amino acids. The V gene's germline CDR1 is SNHLY and CDR2 FYNNEI. This CDR3 reads CASSLPNRGLYEQYF. CDR3 DNA sequence: TGTGCCAGCTCCCTCCCGAACAGGGGTCTCTACGAGCAGTACTTC.

The count of this clone is one. This chain connects TRBV27 to TRBJ2-3; 9 positions agree with TRBD1. Germline assignment: CDR1 MNHEY and CDR2 SMNVEV (reference sequence). CDR3 size: 14 residues. J was trimmed by 5 bases and V by 5 bases; bases with no gene match: 5. The CDR3 reads CASSLDRGKDTQYF. CDR3 bases: TGTGCCAGCAGTCTAGACAGGGGGAAAGATACGCAGTATTTT.

The chain couples TRBV5-4 to TRBJ1-2; D is uncertain. The length of the CDR3 is 13 residues. Germline CDR1 SGHNT, CDR2 YYREEE (reference sequence). V was cut by 2 bases and J by 0 bases, with 5 bases left in between. The CDR3 region is CASSLGTNYGYTF. CDR3 DNA: TGTGCCAGCAGCTTAGGAACTAACTATGGCTACACCTTC. Complete variable domain (other parts from reference TRBV5-4 and TRBJ1-2): ETGVTQSPTHLIKTRGQQVTLRCSSQSGHNTVSWYQQALGQGPQFIFQYYREEENGRGNFPPRFSGLQFPNYSSELNVNALELDDSALYLCASSLGTNYGYTFGSGTRLTVV.

A single count supports this clone. The rearrangement joins TRBV6-6 to TRBJ1-3, with D possibly matching TRBD1 (5 bases). CDR1 and CDR2 from the germline V gene are MNHNY and SVGAGI (reference sequence). The CDR3 has 15 residues. V gave up 4 bases and J gave up 0 bases, with 10 bases separating them. The CDR3 is CASSFGGDSGNTIYF. The CDR3 DNA reads TGTGCCAGCAGTTTTGGGGGAGACTCTGGAAACACCATATATTTT.